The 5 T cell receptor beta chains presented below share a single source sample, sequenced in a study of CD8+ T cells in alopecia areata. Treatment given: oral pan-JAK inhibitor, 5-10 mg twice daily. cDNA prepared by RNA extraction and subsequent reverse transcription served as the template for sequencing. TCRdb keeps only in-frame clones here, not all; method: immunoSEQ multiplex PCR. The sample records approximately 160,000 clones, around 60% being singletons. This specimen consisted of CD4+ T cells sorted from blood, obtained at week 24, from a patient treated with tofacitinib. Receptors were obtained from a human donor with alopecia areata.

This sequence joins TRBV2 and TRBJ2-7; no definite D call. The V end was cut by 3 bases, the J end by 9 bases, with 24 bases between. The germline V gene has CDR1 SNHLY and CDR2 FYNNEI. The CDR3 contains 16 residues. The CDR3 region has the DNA TGTGCCAGCAGTGACCAATCCTCACGAGGCTCAAAAGGGCAGTACTTC. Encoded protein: CASSDQSSRGSKGQYF.

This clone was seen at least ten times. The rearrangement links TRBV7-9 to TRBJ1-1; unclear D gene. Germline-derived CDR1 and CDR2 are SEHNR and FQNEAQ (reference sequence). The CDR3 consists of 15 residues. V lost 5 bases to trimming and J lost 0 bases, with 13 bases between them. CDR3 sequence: CASSVDQSLNTEAFF. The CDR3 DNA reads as TGTGCCAGCAGCGTTGACCAATCTTTGAACACTGAAGCTTTCTTT.

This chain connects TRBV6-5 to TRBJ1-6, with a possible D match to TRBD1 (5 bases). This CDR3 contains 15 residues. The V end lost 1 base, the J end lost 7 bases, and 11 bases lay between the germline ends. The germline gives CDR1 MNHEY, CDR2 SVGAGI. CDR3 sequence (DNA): TGTGCCAGCAGTTACTTGCAGGGTCGGAATTCACCCCTCCACTTT. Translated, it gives CASSYLQGRNSPLHF.

The CDR3 here is CAISGLAGINEQFF. CDR3 nucleotide sequence: TGTGCCATCAGTGGGCTAGCGGGGATTAATGAGCAGTTCTTC. The chain has TRBV10-3 and TRBJ2-1, with 9 bases lining up with TRBD2. CDR1 and CDR2 from the germline V gene are ENHRY and SYGVKD. Trimming cost V 4 bases and J 7 bases; bases outside gene matches: 5. The CDR3 length is 14 residues.

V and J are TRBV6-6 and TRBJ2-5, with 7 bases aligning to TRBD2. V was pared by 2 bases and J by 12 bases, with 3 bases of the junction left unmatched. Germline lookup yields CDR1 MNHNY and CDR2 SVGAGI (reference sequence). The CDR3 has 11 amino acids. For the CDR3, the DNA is TGTGCCAGCAGTTACACGGGGGGAAAGTACTTC. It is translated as CASSYTGGKYF.